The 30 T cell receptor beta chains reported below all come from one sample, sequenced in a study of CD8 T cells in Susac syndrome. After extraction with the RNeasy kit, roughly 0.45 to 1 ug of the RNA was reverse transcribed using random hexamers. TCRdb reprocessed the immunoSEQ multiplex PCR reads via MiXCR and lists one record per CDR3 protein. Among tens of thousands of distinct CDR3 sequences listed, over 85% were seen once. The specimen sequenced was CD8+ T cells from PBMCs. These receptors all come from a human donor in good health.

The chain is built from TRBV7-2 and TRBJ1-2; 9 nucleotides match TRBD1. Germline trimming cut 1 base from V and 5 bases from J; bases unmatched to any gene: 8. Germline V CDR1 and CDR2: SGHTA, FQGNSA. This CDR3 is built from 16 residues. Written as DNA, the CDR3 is TGTGCCAGCAGCTTAGGAGACAGGGGGGGAGCATATGGCTACACCTTC. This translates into CASSLGDRGGAYGYTF.

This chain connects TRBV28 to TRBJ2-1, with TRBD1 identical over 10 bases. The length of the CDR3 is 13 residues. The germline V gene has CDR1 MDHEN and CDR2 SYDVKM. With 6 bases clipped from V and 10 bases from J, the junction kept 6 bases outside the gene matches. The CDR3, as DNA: TGTGCCAGCAGAGGGACAGGGGACCCCGAGCAGTTCTTC. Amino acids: CASRGTGDPEQFF.

CDR3: CASSERAATNEKLFF. The CDR3 bases are TGTGCCAGCAGTGAACGGGCAGCAACTAATGAAAAACTGTTTTTT. The J gene is TRBJ1-4, the V gene TRBV2; no clear D. CDR3 length equals 15 residues. V was shortened by 2 bases and J by 0 bases, with 7 bases between the two germline ends. Germline values: CDR1 SNHLY, CDR2 FYNNEI.

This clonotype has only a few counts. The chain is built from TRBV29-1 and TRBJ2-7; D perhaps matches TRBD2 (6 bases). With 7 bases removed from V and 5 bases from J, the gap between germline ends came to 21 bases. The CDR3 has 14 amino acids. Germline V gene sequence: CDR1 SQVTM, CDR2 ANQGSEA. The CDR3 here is CSARDFERADEQYF. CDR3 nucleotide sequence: TGCAGCGCTCGGGACTTTGAGCGAGCCGACGAGCAGTACTTC.

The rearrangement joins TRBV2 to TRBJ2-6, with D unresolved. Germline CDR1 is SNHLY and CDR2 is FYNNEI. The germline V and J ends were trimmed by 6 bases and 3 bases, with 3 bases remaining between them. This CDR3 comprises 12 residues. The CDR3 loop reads CASRDGANVLTF. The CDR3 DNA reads TGTGCCAGCAGGGATGGGGCCAACGTCCTGACTTTC.

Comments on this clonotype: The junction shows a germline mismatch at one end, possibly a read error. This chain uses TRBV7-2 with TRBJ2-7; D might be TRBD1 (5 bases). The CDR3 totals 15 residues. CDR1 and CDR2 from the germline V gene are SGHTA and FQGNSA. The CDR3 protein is CASSIAPMGRYEQYF. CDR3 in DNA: TGTGCCAGCAGCATAGCCCCTATGGGGCGGTACGAGCAGTACTTC.

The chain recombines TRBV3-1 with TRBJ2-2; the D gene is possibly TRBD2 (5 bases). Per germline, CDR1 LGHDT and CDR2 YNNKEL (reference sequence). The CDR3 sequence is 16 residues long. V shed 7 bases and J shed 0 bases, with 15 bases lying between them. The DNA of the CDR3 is TGTGCCAGCAAGGTGGACTGGAACACGAACACCGGGGAGCTGTTTTTT. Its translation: CASKVDWNTNTGELFF.

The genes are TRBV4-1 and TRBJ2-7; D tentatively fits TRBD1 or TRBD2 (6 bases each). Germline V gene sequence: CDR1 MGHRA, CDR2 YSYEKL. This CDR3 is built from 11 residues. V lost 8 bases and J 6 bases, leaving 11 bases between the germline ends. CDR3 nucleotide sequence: TGCGCCAGCTCCGGAGGGGGCGAGCAGTACTTC. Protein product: CASSGGGEQYF.

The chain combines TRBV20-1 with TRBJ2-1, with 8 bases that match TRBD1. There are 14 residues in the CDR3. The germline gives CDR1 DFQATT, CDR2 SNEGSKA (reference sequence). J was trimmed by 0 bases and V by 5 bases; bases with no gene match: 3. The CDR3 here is CSAPDRGSYNEQFF. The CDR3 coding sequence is TGCAGTGCTCCTGACAGGGGCTCCTACAATGAGCAGTTCTTC.

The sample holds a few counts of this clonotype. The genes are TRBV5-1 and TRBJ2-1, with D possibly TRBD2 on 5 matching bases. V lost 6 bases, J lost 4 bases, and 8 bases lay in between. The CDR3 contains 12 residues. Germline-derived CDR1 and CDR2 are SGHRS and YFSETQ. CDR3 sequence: CASKDSYNEQFF. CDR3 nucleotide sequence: TGCGCCAGCAAGGACTCGTACAATGAGCAGTTCTTC.

The CDR3 protein is CAWSAGTSSFHEQYF. In DNA, the CDR3 is TGTGCCTGGAGCGCCGGGACTAGCTCCTTCCACGAGCAGTACTTC. The chain joins TRBV30 to TRBJ2-7; 9 bases match TRBD2. J lost 5 bases, V lost 3 bases, and 11 bases had no gene match. Germline loops: CDR1 GTSNPN, CDR2 SVGIG (reference sequence). CDR3 size: 15 residues.

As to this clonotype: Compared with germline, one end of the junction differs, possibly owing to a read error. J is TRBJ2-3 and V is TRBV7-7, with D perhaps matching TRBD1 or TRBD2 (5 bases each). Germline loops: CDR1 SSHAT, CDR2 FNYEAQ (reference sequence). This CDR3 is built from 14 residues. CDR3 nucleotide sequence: TGTGCTAGCAGCGAGGGGCTGAAGGCAGATACGCAGTATTTT. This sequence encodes CASSEGLKADTQYF.

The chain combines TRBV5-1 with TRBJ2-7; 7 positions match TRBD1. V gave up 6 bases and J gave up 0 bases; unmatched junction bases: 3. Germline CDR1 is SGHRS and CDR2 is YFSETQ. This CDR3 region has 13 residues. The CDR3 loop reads CASKQGISYEQYF. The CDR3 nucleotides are TGCGCCAGCAAACAGGGGATCTCCTACGAGCAGTACTTC.

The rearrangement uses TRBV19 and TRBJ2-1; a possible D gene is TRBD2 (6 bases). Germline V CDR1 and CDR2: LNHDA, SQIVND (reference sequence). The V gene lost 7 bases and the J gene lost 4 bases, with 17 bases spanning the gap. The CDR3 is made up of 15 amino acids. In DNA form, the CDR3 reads TGTGCCAGTAACTCTGGGGAGGAGGGGTACAATGAGCAGTTCTTC. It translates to CASNSGEEGYNEQFF.

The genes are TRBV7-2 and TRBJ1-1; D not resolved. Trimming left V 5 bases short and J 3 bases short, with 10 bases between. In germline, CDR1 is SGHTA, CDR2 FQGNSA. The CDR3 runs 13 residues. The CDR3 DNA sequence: TGTGCCAGCAGCCTGGGGTATTACACTGAAGCTTTCTTT. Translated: CASSLGYYTEAFF.

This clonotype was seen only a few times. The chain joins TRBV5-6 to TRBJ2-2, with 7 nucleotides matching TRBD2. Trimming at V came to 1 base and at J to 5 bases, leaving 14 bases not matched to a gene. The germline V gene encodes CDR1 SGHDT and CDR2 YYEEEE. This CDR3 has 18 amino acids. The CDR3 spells CASSLRASGLMGTGELFF. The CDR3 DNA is TGTGCCAGCAGCTTGAGGGCTAGCGGCCTTATGGGGACCGGGGAGCTGTTTTTT.

Here the CDR3 DNA reads TGTGCCAGCAGTCGGGGACAGGCCTACAATGAGCAGTTCTTC. Its protein product is CASSRGQAYNEQFF. The gene calls are TRBV7-9 and TRBJ2-1, with 8 bases that match TRBD1. In germline, CDR1 is SEHNR, CDR2 FQNEAQ (reference sequence). The CDR3 totals 14 residues. Germline trimming cut 6 bases from V and 2 bases from J; bases unmatched to any gene: 3.

In nucleotides, the CDR3 is TGTGCCAGCAGTATACTACGGTTTGATGGTTACAATGAGCAGTTCTTC. Its translation is CASSILRFDGYNEQFF. V is TRBV28 and J is TRBJ2-1; no clear D. The CDR3 sequence is 16 residues long. V lost 5 bases to trimming and J lost 4 bases, with 18 bases between them. Germline V gene data show CDR1 as MDHEN and CDR2 as SYDVKM.

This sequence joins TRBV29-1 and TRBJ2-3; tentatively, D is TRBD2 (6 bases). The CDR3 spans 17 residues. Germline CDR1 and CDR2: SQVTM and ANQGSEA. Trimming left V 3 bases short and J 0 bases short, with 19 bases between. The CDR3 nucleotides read TGCAGCGTTGACAACCGACCTAGCGCCCCTAGCACAGATACGCAGTATTTT. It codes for CSVDNRPSAPSTDTQYF.

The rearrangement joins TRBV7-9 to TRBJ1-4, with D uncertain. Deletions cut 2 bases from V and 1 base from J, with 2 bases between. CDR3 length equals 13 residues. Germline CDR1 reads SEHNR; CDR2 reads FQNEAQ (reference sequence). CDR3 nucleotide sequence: TGTGCCAGCAGCTTACAAACTAATGAAAAACTGTTTTTT. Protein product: CASSLQTNEKLFF.

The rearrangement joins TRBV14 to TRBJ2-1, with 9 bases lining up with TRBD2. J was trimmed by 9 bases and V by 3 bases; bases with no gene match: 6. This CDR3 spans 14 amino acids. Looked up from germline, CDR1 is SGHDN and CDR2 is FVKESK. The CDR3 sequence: CASSQGTSWSEQFF. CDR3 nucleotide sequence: TGTGCCAGCAGCCAGGGGACTAGCTGGAGTGAGCAGTTCTTC.

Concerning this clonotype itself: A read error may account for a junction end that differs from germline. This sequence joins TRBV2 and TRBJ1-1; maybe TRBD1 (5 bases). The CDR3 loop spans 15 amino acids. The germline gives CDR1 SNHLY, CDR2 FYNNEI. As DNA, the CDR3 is TGTGCCAGCACTGAAAGCACGGGACCCATTGCTGAAGCTTTCTTT. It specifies CASTESTGPIAEAFF.

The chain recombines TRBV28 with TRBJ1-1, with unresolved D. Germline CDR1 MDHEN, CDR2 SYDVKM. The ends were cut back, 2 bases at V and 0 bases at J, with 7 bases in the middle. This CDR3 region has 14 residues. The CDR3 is CASSLGPLNTEAFF. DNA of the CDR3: TGTGCCAGCAGTTTAGGACCGCTGAACACTGAAGCTTTCTTT. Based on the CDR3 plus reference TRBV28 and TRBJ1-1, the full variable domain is DVKVTQSSRYLVKRTGEKVFLECVQDMDHENMFWYRQDPGLGLRLIYFSYDVKMKEKGDIPEGYSVSREKKERFSLILESASTNQTSMYLCASSLGPLNTEAFFGQGTRLTVV.

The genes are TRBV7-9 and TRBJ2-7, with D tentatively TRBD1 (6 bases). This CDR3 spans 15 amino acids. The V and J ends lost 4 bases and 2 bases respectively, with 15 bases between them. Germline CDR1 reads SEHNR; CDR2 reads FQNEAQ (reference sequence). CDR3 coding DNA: TGTGCCAGCAGCTCAAATAACAGGGAAGCCTACGAGCAGTACTTC. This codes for CASSSNNREAYEQYF.

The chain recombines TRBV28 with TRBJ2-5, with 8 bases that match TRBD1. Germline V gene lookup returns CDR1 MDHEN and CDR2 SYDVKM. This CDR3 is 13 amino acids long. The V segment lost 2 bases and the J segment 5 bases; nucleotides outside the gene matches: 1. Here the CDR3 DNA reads TGTGCCAGCAGTTTACGACAGGGGGAGACCCAGTACTTC. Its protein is CASSLRQGETQYF.

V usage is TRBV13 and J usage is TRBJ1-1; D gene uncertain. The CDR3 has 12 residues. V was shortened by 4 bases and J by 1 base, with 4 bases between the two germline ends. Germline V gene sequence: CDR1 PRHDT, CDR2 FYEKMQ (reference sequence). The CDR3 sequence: CASSSENTEAFF. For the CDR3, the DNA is TGTGCCAGCAGCTCCGAGAACACTGAAGCTTTCTTT.

The CDR3 sequence is CASSLGTTALSSYEQYF. The DNA of the CDR3 is TGTGCCAGCAGCTTAGGAACGACAGCGTTGAGCTCCTACGAGCAGTACTTC. This sequence joins TRBV7-9 and TRBJ2-7; maybe TRBD1 (5 bases). The CDR3 runs to 17 residues. V lost 1 base and J 0 bases, leaving 16 bases between the germline ends. Germline V gives CDR1 SEHNR, CDR2 FQNEAQ (reference sequence).

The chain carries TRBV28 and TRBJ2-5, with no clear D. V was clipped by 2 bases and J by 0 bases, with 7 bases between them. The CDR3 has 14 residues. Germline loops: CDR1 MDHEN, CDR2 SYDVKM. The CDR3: CASSLAPDQETQYF. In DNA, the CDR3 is TGTGCCAGCAGTTTAGCGCCAGACCAAGAGACCCAGTACTTC.

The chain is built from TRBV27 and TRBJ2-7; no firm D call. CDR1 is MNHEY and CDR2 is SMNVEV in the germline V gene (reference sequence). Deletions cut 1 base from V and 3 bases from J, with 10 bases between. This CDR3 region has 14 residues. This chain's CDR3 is CASSLWASNYEQYF. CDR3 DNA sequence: TGTGCCAGCAGTTTATGGGCCAGTAACTACGAGCAGTACTTC.

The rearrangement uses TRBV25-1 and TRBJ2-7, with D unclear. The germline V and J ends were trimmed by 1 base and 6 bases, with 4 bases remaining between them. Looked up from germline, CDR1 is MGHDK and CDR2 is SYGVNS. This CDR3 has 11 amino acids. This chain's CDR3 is CASSEFSEQYF. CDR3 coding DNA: TGTGCCAGCAGTGAATTCAGCGAGCAGTACTTC.